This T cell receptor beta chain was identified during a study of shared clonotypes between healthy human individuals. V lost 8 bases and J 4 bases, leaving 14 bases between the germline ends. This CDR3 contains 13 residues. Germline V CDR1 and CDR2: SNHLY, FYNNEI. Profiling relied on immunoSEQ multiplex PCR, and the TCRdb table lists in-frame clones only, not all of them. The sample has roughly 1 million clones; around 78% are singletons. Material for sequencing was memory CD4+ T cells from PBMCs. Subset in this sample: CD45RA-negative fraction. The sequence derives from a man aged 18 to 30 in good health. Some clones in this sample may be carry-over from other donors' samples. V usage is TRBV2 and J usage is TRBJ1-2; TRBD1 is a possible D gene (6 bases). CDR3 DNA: TGTGCCAGCCAACAGGGAGGGGGCTATGGCTACACCTTC. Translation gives CASQQGGGYGYTF.